Listed below are T cell receptor beta chains from one sample, sequenced in a study of CD8+ T cells in alopecia areata. Measured with immunoSEQ multiplex PCR; TCRdb has only the in-frame clones, and not every one. The sample consists of approximately 150,000 clones, 67% of them appearing once. Sequencing was performed on CD8+ T cells sorted from blood, taken at week 0. The receptors originated from a human donor with alopecia areata. Both conserved end residues are part of each CDR3. Each record gives: V gene, J gene, CDR3 protein.

TRBV7-8	TRBJ1-1	CASSDYFTEAFF
TRBV4-1	TRBJ2-1	CASSPVVEGEQFF
TRBV7-9	TRBJ1-3	CALDVLWRGYTTIYF
TRBV27	TRBJ1-6	CASSFLGTQAVDSPLHF
TRBV25-1	TRBJ2-3	CASSESAGVTDTQYF
TRBV29-1	TRBJ2-5	CSVGPGEETQYF
TRBV29-1	TRBJ2-3	CSVVPGLRDTQYF
TRBV5-6	TRBJ2-7	CASSPGQSYEQYF
TRBV29-1	TRBJ1-2	CSVDDWTGDGYTF
TRBV11-2	TRBJ2-5	CASSPGDWPQYF
TRBV30	TRBJ1-2	CAWDRGFGYTF
TRBV7-2	TRBJ1-3	CASTPSGAGGNTIYF
TRBV4-2	TRBJ2-7	CASSQSQGGEQYF
TRBV2	TRBJ2-5	CASRTSGGIQETQYF
TRBV2	TRBJ2-7	CASSGEANPYEQYF
TRBV5-6	TRBJ2-7	CASSLGRGEQYF
TRBV15	TRBJ2-7	CATRTEGDEQYF
TRBV10-2	TRBJ1-6	CASTDSYNSPLHF
TRBV11-2	TRBJ2-2	CASSGTNFTGELFF
TRBV5-1	TRBJ1-5	CASSPDSYSNQPQHF
TRBV19	TRBJ2-1	CASSTGTGNPYNEQFF
TRBV30	TRBJ2-2	CAWSPELAWDGELFF
TRBV9	TRBJ2-3	CASSDPLGDTQYF
TRBV7-9	TRBJ2-5	CASSSPKIRQTQYF
TRBV29-1	TRBJ2-7	CSVEAKGSYEQYF
TRBV15	TRBJ1-5	CATSDITGIVQPQHF
TRBV13	TRBJ2-4	CASSYAGTGNAKNIQYF
TRBV4-1	TRBJ1-2	CASSRAQGDYGYTF
TRBV5-1	TRBJ2-3	CASLGSKTDTQYF
TRBV7-8	TRBJ2-2	CASSLASGSGELFF
TRBV27	TRBJ1-1	CASRGTIGEAFF
TRBV27	TRBJ2-5	CASTTGGETQYF